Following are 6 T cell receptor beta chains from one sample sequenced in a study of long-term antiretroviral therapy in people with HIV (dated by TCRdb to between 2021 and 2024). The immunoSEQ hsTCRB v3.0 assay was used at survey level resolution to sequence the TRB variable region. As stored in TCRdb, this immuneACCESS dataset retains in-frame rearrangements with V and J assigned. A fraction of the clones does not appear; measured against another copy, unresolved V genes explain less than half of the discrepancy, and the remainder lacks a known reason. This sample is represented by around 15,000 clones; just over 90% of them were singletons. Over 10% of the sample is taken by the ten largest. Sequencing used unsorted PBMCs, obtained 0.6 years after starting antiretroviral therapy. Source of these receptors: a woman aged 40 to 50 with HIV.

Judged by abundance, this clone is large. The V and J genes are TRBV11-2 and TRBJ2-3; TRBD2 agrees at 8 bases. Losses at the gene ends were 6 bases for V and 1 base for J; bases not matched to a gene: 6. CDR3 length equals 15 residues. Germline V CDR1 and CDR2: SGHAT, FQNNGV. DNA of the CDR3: TGTGCCAGCAGTTCCCCGACTAGCGGCACAGATACGCAGTATTTT. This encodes CASSSPTSGTDTQYF.

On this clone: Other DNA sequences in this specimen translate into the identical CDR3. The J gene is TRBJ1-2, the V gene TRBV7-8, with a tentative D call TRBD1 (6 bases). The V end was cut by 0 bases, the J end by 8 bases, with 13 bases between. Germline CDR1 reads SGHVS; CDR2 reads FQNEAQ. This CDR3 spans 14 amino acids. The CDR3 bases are TGTGCCAGCAGCTTAGCGTCGCAGGGGAGAGGCTACACCTTC. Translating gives CASSLASQGRGYTF.

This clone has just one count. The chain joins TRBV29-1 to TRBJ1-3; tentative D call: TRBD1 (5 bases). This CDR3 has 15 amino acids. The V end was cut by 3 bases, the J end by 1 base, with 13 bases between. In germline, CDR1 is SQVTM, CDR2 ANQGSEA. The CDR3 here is CSVDQGPGSGNTIYF. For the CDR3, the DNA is TGCAGCGTTGATCAGGGCCCTGGGTCTGGAAACACCATATATTTT.

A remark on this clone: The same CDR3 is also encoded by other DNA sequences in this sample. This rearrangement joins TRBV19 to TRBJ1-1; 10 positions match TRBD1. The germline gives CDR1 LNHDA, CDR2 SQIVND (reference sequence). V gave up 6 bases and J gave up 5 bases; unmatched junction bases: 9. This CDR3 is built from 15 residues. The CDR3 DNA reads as TGTGCCAGTAGCCCGGGACAGGGGTTTAGTACTGAAGCTTTCTTT. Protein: CASSPGQGFSTEAFF.

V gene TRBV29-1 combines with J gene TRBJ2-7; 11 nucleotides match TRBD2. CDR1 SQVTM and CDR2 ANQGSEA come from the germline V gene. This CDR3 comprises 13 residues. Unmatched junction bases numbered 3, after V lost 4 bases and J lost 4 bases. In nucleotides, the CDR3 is TGCAGCGTTGGCGCTAGCGGGGGGTACGAGCAGTACTTC. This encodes CSVGASGGYEQYF.

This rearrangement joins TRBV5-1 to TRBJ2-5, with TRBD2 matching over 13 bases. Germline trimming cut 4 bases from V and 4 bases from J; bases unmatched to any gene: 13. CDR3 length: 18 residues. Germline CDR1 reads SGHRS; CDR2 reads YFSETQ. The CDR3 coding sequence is TGCGCCAGCAGCGACCCCTCGGGACTAGCGGGGACCGGAGAGACCCAGTACTTC. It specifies CASSDPSGLAGTGETQYF.